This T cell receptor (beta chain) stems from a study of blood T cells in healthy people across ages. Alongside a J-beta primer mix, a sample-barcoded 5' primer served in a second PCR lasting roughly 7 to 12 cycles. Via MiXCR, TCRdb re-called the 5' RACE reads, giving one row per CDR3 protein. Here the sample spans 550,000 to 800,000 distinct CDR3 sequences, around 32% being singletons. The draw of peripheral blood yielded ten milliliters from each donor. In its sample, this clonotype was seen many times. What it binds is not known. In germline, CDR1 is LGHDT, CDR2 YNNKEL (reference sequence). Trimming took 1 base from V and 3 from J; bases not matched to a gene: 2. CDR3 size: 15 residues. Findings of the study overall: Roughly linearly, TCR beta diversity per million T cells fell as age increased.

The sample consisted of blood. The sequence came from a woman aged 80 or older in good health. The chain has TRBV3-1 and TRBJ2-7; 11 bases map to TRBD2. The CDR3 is CASSQGTSGLYEQYF. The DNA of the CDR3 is TGTGCCAGCAGCCAAGGGACTAGCGGGCTCTACGAGCAGTACTTC.